This T cell receptor (beta chain) was recovered during a study of sequential checkpoint blockade in melanoma. In the study overall: Arm A got nivolumab then ipilimumab; arm B the reverse, 1:1.

Produced via immunoSEQ multiplex PCR; TCRdb's table is partial and in-frame only. The sample has more than 4,000 clones, roughly 60% seen once. This clone appeared a few times. V was cut by 5 bases and J by 0 bases, with 15 bases left in between. The CDR3 runs 16 residues. Germline-derived CDR1 and CDR2 are SGHVS and FQNEAQ. As to treatment: randomized to nivolumab then ipilimumab (arm A) or the reverse (arm B). The receptor comes from a human donor with melanoma. J is TRBJ2-3 and V is TRBV7-8; no clear D. This material consisted of CD8+ T cells sorted from blood (inferred from file names), taken from a patient given nivolumab and ipilimumab in sequence. The CDR3 DNA reads as TGTGCCAGCAGCACAACGGAGTCGACTAGCACAGATACGCAGTATTTT. It yields the protein CASSTTESTSTDTQYF.